Shown below are 27 T cell receptor beta chains from a single sample sequenced in a study of blood T cell repertoires in COVID-19. Sequencing was performed with immunoSEQ multiplex PCR; in TCRdb, only in-frame clones are kept and a portion is missing. Of approximately 350,000 clones listed, more than 70% are singletons. The sample comprised peripheral blood. These receptors all stem from a woman in her sixties or seventies with COVID-19, enrolled during active disease.

The CDR3 sequence: CASSLQSETQYF. CDR3 DNA sequence: TGTGCCAGCAGCTTACAGTCAGAGACCCAGTACTTC. The chain joins TRBV7-2 to TRBJ2-5; no firm D call. Trimming shortened V by 2 bases and J by 4 bases, and 5 bases separated the two germline ends. The CDR3 consists of 12 residues. Germline assignment: CDR1 SGHTA and CDR2 FQGNSA.

The chain carries TRBV5-6 and TRBJ1-1; 7 bases agree with TRBD1. The V segment lost 5 bases and the J segment 7 bases; nucleotides outside the gene matches: 5. CDR1 is SGHDT, CDR2 YYEEEE, per germline. The CDR3 has 12 residues. CDR3 residues: CASRTGQIEAFF. CDR3 nucleotide sequence: TGTGCCAGCAGGACAGGGCAGATTGAAGCTTTCTTT.

This clone showed up just a few times. V and J are TRBV6-5 and TRBJ1-1; 7 bases match TRBD1. Germline V gene data show CDR1 as MNHEY and CDR2 as SVGAGI. Losses at the gene ends were 6 bases for V and 0 bases for J; bases not matched to a gene: 4. This CDR3 has 14 amino acids. CDR3 residues: CASSGTVMNTEAFF. CDR3 in DNA: TGTGCCAGCAGCGGGACAGTCATGAACACTGAAGCTTTCTTT.

This clone appeared a single time. Within the sample, other DNA sequences also encode this same CDR3. This chain joins TRBV5-1 and TRBJ2-3, with D possibly matching TRBD1 (5 bases). CDR3 length equals 13 residues. The V and J ends lost 2 bases and 1 base respectively, with 5 bases between them. The germline V gene encodes CDR1 SGHRS and CDR2 YFSETQ. The CDR3 DNA follows: TGCGCCAGCAGCTTACAGGGCACAGATACGCAGTATTTT. It codes for CASSLQGTDTQYF.

The chain recombines TRBV4-1 with TRBJ2-7, with D hard to call. The CDR3 is 14 amino acids. V lost 0 bases and J lost 6, with 12 bases in between. Germline V CDR1 and CDR2: MGHRA, YSYEKL. CDR3 amino acids: CASSQDQSRSEQYF. The DNA of the CDR3 is TGCGCCAGCAGCCAAGATCAATCCAGAAGCGAGCAGTACTTC.

The gene calls are TRBV4-2 and TRBJ2-7, with a possible D match to TRBD1 (6 bases). The length of the CDR3 is 13 residues. Germline-derived CDR1 and CDR2 are LGHNA and YNFKEQ. V dropped 8 bases and J dropped 2 bases, with 13 bases sitting between them. DNA for the CDR3: TGTGCCAGCCAGGGGCTAGGGACCTACGAGCAGTACTTC. Its protein is CASQGLGTYEQYF.

This clone came up once. J is TRBJ1-1 and V is TRBV7-8; D unresolved. V lost 4 bases, J lost 1 base, and 13 bases lay in between. The CDR3 length is 15 residues. Germline CDR1 and CDR2: SGHVS and FQNEAQ. In DNA form, the CDR3 reads TGTGCCAGCAGCTCCCCGGGAATAGCGAACACTGAAGCTTTCTTT. Translating it yields CASSSPGIANTEAFF.

The gene calls are TRBV6-5 and TRBJ1-1; D not certain. CDR3 length equals 12 residues. Germline CDR1 and CDR2: MNHEY and SVGAGI. The ends were cut back, 6 bases at V and 5 bases at J, with 10 bases in the middle. CDR3 coding DNA: TGTGCCAGCAGGACTCGGTGGACTGAAGCTTTCTTT. It encodes CASRTRWTEAFF.

Regarding this clone: This sample also contains other DNA sequences that code for the same CDR3. J is TRBJ1-5 and V is TRBV24-1; D call uncertain. The CDR3 is made up of 12 amino acids. The germline CDR1 and CDR2 sequences are KGHDR and SFDVKD. Trimming took 4 bases from V and 4 from J, leaving 4 bases between them. CDR3 amino acids: CATSDQNQPQHF. The CDR3 DNA sequence: TGTGCCACCAGTGACCAGAATCAGCCCCAGCATTTT.

This rearrangement joins TRBV7-7 to TRBJ2-5, with 8 positions matching TRBD2. Germline CDR1 SSHAT, CDR2 FNYEAQ (reference sequence). The CDR3 runs 16 residues. V lost 2 bases and J lost 1; bases outside the gene matches: 6. For the CDR3, the DNA is TGTGCCAGCAGCTTATCAGCGGGGGAAGTCCAAGAGACCCAGTACTTC. This encodes CASSLSAGEVQETQYF.

CDR3 sequence: CASKLNEKLFF. The CDR3 nucleotides are TGTGCCAGCAAACTTAATGAAAAACTGTTTTTT. This chain links TRBV2 with TRBJ1-4; no reliable D call. V lost 7 bases and J lost 4, with 4 bases in between. The CDR3 contains 11 residues. Germline V gene sequence: CDR1 SNHLY, CDR2 FYNNEI.

V and J are TRBV28 and TRBJ1-3, with 9 positions matching TRBD1. The V gene's germline CDR1 is MDHEN and CDR2 SYDVKM. The trim removed 5 bases at V and 4 bases at J, leaving 9 bases unmatched. This CDR3 region has 16 residues. This CDR3 is CASSTWTGAPGNTIYF. The DNA of the CDR3 is TGTGCCAGCAGTACCTGGACAGGGGCGCCGGGAAACACCATATATTTT.

This sequence joins TRBV24-1 and TRBJ1-1, with D maybe TRBD1 (5 bases). V was clipped by 9 bases and J by 1 base, with 8 bases between them. Germline V gene sequence: CDR1 KGHDR, CDR2 SFDVKD. This CDR3 has 12 residues. CDR3 in DNA: TGTGCCACCGCAGGGTCGAACACTGAAGCTTTCTTT. Translating it yields CATAGSNTEAFF.

The V and J genes are TRBV7-2 and TRBJ2-7, with 7 positions matching TRBD2. Trimming removed 5 bases from V and 6 bases from J; junction bases left unmatched: 13. Germline V CDR1 and CDR2: SGHTA, FQGNSA. The length of the CDR3 is 15 residues. The CDR3 spells CASSLLSLGGSEQYF. The CDR3 nucleotides read TGTGCCAGCAGCCTACTATCCCTGGGCGGGAGCGAGCAGTACTTC.

The chain employs TRBV5-4 and TRBJ2-5; 7 bases line up with TRBD2. Germline-derived CDR1 and CDR2 are SGHNT and YYREEE (reference sequence). The length of the CDR3 is 15 residues. Germline trimming cut 0 bases from V and 5 bases from J; bases unmatched to any gene: 7. The CDR3 is CASSLVLAGVETQYF. DNA for the CDR3: TGTGCCAGCAGCTTGGTCCTGGCGGGGGTTGAGACCCAGTACTTC.

J is TRBJ1-2 and V is TRBV5-1, with 7 bases lining up with TRBD1. Trimming took 4 bases from V and 8 from J; bases not matched to a gene: 5. The CDR3 runs to 12 residues. The germline V gene encodes CDR1 SGHRS and CDR2 YFSETQ. In DNA form, the CDR3 reads TGCGCCAGCAGCACCGACAGGGTCGGCTACACCTTC. Its protein is CASSTDRVGYTF. Full variable domain (missing parts from reference TRBV5-1 and TRBJ1-2): KAGVTQTPRYLIKTRGQQVTLSCSPISGHRSVSWYQQTPGQGLQFLFEYFSETQRNKGNFPGRFSGRQFSNSRSEMNVSTLELGDSALYLCASSTDRVGYTFGSGTRLTVV.

The chain has TRBV6-1 and TRBJ1-1; no clear D. This CDR3 has 14 residues. Looked up from germline, CDR1 is MNHNS and CDR2 is SASEGT. Trimming shortened V by 2 bases and J by 5 bases, and 12 bases separated the two germline ends. The CDR3, as DNA: TGTGCCAGCAGTGAAAGGCAGGTTGGGACTGAAGCTTTCTTT. Its protein product is CASSERQVGTEAFF.

V gene TRBV5-6 combines with J gene TRBJ2-3, with TRBD2 identical over 7 bases. Germline CDR1 reads SGHDT; CDR2 reads YYEEEE. The CDR3 consists of 14 residues. V trimming: 1 base; J trimming: 5 bases; junction bases outside the gene matches: 4. The CDR3 spells CASSLPSGVDTQYF. CDR3 coding DNA: TGTGCCAGCAGCTTGCCCAGCGGGGTAGATACGCAGTATTTT.

A note on this clone: The sample holds other DNA sequences that translate to the same CDR3. The gene calls are TRBV18 and TRBJ1-2; 8 bases match TRBD1. This CDR3 contains 14 residues. Looked up from germline, CDR1 is KGHSH and CDR2 is LQKENI. The trim removed 3 bases at V and 2 bases at J, leaving 2 bases unmatched. The CDR3 nucleotides read TGTGCCAGCTCACCCGGACAGGGAAACTATGGCTACACCTTC. This translates into CASSPGQGNYGYTF.

This clone showed up just a few times. The chain recombines TRBV27 with TRBJ2-7; TRBD1 aligns across 7 bases. The CDR3 length is 13 residues. Trimming took 2 bases from V and 7 from J; bases not matched to a gene: 5. Germline V gene lookup returns CDR1 MNHEY and CDR2 SMNVEV (reference sequence). This CDR3 reads CASSLGTAGEQYF. The CDR3 nucleotides are TGTGCCAGCAGTTTAGGGACAGCAGGTGAGCAGTACTTC.

This rearrangement joins TRBV5-1 to TRBJ2-7; 12 nucleotides match TRBD2. CDR3 size: 14 residues. Trimming cost V 7 bases and J 2 bases; bases outside gene matches: 4. Germline lookup yields CDR1 SGHRS and CDR2 YFSETQ. The chain's CDR3 is CASGLAGGPYEQYF. As DNA, the CDR3 is TGCGCCAGCGGCCTAGCGGGGGGGCCCTACGAGCAGTACTTC.

V gene TRBV2 combines with J gene TRBJ1-1; a weak D match, TRBD1 (5 bases). Looked up from germline, CDR1 is SNHLY and CDR2 is FYNNEI. This CDR3 region has 14 residues. V lost 3 bases, J lost 3 bases, and 11 bases lay in between. The CDR3 sequence: CASSDRGRHTEAFF. The CDR3 DNA is TGTGCCAGCAGTGATCGGGGGAGGCACACTGAAGCTTTCTTT.

V is TRBV9 and J is TRBJ2-1; 13 bases fit TRBD2. CDR1 and CDR2 (germline): SGDLS, YYNGEE. After removal of 5 bases from V and 2 bases from J, the junction contained 13 bases not matched to a gene. This CDR3 is 19 amino acids long. CDR3 in amino acids: CASSASGTSGVNPYNEQFF. DNA for the CDR3: TGTGCCAGCAGTGCTTCCGGGACTAGCGGGGTTAATCCCTACAATGAGCAGTTCTTC.

The chain employs TRBV19 and TRBJ1-5; 7 nucleotides match TRBD1. The germline V gene has CDR1 LNHDA and CDR2 SQIVND (reference sequence). J lost 5 bases, V lost 4 bases, and 8 bases had no gene match. The CDR3 covers 15 residues. CDR3 nucleotides: TGTGCCAGTAGTAAAGGGGGCCTGGGCCATCAGCCCCAGCATTTT. This gives the protein CASSKGGLGHQPQHF.

Regarding this clone: Other nucleotide sequences from this sample produce the same CDR3. The J gene is TRBJ2-7, the V gene TRBV27, with D possibly matching TRBD1 (5 bases). Germline V gene sequence: CDR1 MNHEY, CDR2 SMNVEV (reference sequence). V was pared by 3 bases and J by 1 base, with 10 bases between. The CDR3 runs 14 residues. Here the CDR3 DNA reads TGTGCCAGCAGTTTGGGGCAGGGATCCTACGAGCAGTACTTC. Protein sequence: CASSLGQGSYEQYF.

The CDR3 DNA sequence: TGTGCCAGCAGCCTAGTTCGGCTAGCGGGGACTAACACCGGGGAGCTGTTTTTT. It yields the protein CASSLVRLAGTNTGELFF. V is TRBV7-3 and J is TRBJ2-2, with TRBD2 matching over 9 bases. Germline values: CDR1 SGHTA, CDR2 FQGTGA. This CDR3 spans 18 amino acids. V was clipped by 5 bases and J by 2 bases; unmatched bases: 12.

The V and J genes are TRBV30 and TRBJ1-5; 9 bases are shared with TRBD1. CDR1 and CDR2 from the germline V gene are GTSNPN and SVGIG (reference sequence). The CDR3 is 14 amino acids. After removal of 5 bases from V and 1 base from J, the junction contained 3 bases not matched to a gene. CDR3 region: CAWGQGLSNQPQHF. CDR3 DNA: TGTGCCTGGGGACAGGGGTTGAGCAATCAGCCCCAGCATTTT.